These T cell receptor beta chains were read from a single sample in a study of OX40 agonist ivuxolimab in advanced cancers. The method was immunoSEQ multiplex PCR; TCRdb's version includes in-frame clones alone and lacks a portion of them. The sample records tens of thousands of clones, more than 80% being singletons. Sequenced here: CD4+ or CD8+ T cells sorted from blood, sampled in a trial of the OX40 agonist ivuxolimab. Every receptor here comes from an adult with an advanced solid tumor such as melanoma, head and neck, liver or kidney cancer. Both conserved end residues are part of each CDR3.

V gene: TRBV19; J gene: TRBJ2-1; CDR3 protein: CASSVWGLVSNEQFF
V gene: TRBV10-3; J gene: TRBJ1-5; CDR3 protein: CAISESIVLTNQPQHF
V gene: TRBV28; J gene: TRBJ2-2; CDR3 protein: CASSADSYTGELFF
V gene: TRBV28; J gene: TRBJ1-5; CDR3 protein: CASRPTGAGNQPQHF
V gene: TRBV5-1; J gene: TRBJ2-2; CDR3 protein: CVSSFSWTDTGELFF
V gene: TRBV7-8; J gene: TRBJ2-1; CDR3 protein: CATKTGGKDNEQFF
V gene: TRBV11-1; J gene: TRBJ1-1; CDR3 protein: CASSPRQWYMNTEAFF
V gene: TRBV7-9; J gene: TRBJ1-5; CDR3 protein: CASSLQGDQPQHF
V gene: TRBV9; J gene: TRBJ2-7; CDR3 protein: CASSVEASTYEQYF
V gene: TRBV7-3; J gene: TRBJ2-2; CDR3 protein: CASSPGWGAGGELFF
V gene: TRBV27; J gene: TRBJ2-7; CDR3 protein: CASSWMGTAYEQYF
V gene: TRBV5-1; J gene: TRBJ2-7; CDR3 protein: CASSERGRRDGTTYEQYF
V gene: TRBV7-2; J gene: TRBJ1-3; CDR3 protein: CASSLVADSSGNTIYF
V gene: TRBV5-1; J gene: TRBJ1-2; CDR3 protein: CASSLAVGVGYGYTF
V gene: TRBV19; J gene: TRBJ2-4; CDR3 protein: CASSSLGTVRAKNIQYF
V gene: TRBV20-1; J gene: TRBJ1-2; CDR3 protein: CSASKGYGYTF
V gene: TRBV5-1; J gene: TRBJ2-1; CDR3 protein: CASSLQGDNEQFF
V gene: TRBV5-1; J gene: TRBJ2-1; CDR3 protein: CASSLGGTDNEQFF
V gene: TRBV11-2; J gene: TRBJ2-2; CDR3 protein: CASSSRTRPPTGELFF
V gene: TRBV5-4; J gene: TRBJ1-6; CDR3 protein: CASSFDRGPYSPLHF
V gene: TRBV5-1; J gene: TRBJ2-3; CDR3 protein: CASSPLGGAEDTQYF
V gene: TRBV7-6; J gene: TRBJ1-1; CDR3 protein: CASSLARTGNTEAFF
V gene: TRBV4-1; J gene: TRBJ1-3; CDR3 protein: CASSQPLVGNTIYF
V gene: TRBV19; J gene: TRBJ2-1; CDR3 protein: CASSISGLAGNEQFF
V gene: TRBV6-6; J gene: TRBJ2-7; CDR3 protein: CASSGNGVEQYF
V gene: TRBV19; J gene: TRBJ2-6; CDR3 protein: CASSIGWDGANVLTF
V gene: TRBV5-1; J gene: TRBJ2-1; CDR3 protein: CASSLDLLAGVREQFF
V gene: TRBV7-8; J gene: TRBJ1-6; CDR3 protein: CASSIHNSPLHF